The TCR beta chain described here comes from a study of T cells in Graves' hyperthyroidism and ophthalmopathy (dated by TCRdb to about 2019). For the study in its entirety: Peripheral blood samples were taken at the time of initial diagnosis, prior to any treatment. For training and testing, the 110 or so patients in the discovery cohort were randomly divided in a 7:3 ratio. Whether ophthalmopathy could be predicted prospectively was tested in an independent validation cohort made up of roughly 19 hyperthyroidism patients plus 17 patients who later progressed to ophthalmopathy. The paper reports TCR Vbeta CDR3 sequencing of approximately 130 peripheral blood samples: around 45 ophthalmopathy, around 80 hyperthyroidism and 17 progressor patients. To identify TCR V-J signatures that set the groups apart, the researchers used a discovery cohort of 90 to 100 patients, made up of approximately 43 with Graves' ophthalmopathy and some 60 with stable Graves' hyperthyroidism. In addition, the study compared T-cell repertoires in thyroid tissue and in blood from roughly six Graves' hyperthyroidism patients. Following sampling, methimazole starting at 30 mg daily was given to hyperthyroidism patients, and high-dose intravenous methylprednisolone was given to ophthalmopathy patients.

Points the paper makes about the study in general: In validation, the model predicted progression to ophthalmopathy a median of about 6.5 months before onset, with over 60% sensitivity and 72.22% specificity. Most expanded thyroid clonotypes (frequency above 0.001) were also detected in blood, suggesting blood repertoires may reflect thyroid immune responses. A 13 V-J signature model separated ophthalmopathy from stable hyperthyroidism, with roughly 88% sensitivity and 81.08% specificity in cross-validation and 80%/75% in testing. Sample size was not statistically predetermined, and investigators were not blinded to group allocation.

TCR beta CDR3 regions were amplified from RNA transcripts. The TCR CDR3 was subjected to a first round of RT-PCR using the HTBI primer set and the Qiagen OneStep RT-PCR kit. Libraries were constructed in a second round of multiplex PCR, after which size selection and purification were carried out. Sequencing of the libraries was done on an Illumina HiSeq2000 using paired-end 100 bp reads. As for the authors' bioinformatics: SOAPnuke was used to process the raw data, throwing out any read that contained adapters or uncalled bases, had a mean Phred below 15, or lacked an exact constant-primer or identifier match. COPE v1.2.5 was used to merge high-quality paired reads, and clonotypes were defined as unique nucleotide sequences. MiTCR v1.1 was used to align clonotypes to the IMGT TRBV, TRBD and TRBJ reference segments. The analysis included only V-J combinations with a frequency above 0.0001, which together covered 98% to 99.2% of the repertoires. The TCS score was defined as F50 (clonal expansion) divided by E x V (chaos), with BLOSUM62-based TCRdist calculated between CDR3 peptides within each V-J. Welch's t-statistics and random forest reduced roughly 530 V-J features to 10 to 15, which were used in a naive Bayes classifier (R e1071). The public reads were reprocessed in TCRdb via fastp at Q25 and MiXCR, keeping in-frame beta chains. CDR3 protein sequences are deduplicated, and each keeps its most common genes and DNA. TCRdb, not the original authors, processed these V and J calls. This sample is represented by 500,000 to 650,000 distinct CDR3 sequences; approximately 14% of them were singletons. Approximately 12% of the sample comes from the top ten.

Relative to germline, V is 7 bases shorter and J is 0 bases shorter, with 4 bases between their ends. In the germline V gene, CDR1 corresponds to SNHLY and CDR2 to FYNNEI. Counted from cysteine to phenylalanine, this CDR3 has 12 amino acids. The only DNA kept is the CDR3, 36 bases in frame from the first base. Ophthalmopathy patients had moderately to severely active disease, with a Clinical Activity Score of 3 or more, a NOSPECS grade of 4 or more, and a disease duration of less than 3 months. The study excluded patients with uncontrolled infections, other autoimmune diseases, pregnancy or lactation. Diagnoses relied on clinical symptoms, serum thyroxine and TRAb, thyroid ultrasound and orbital computed tomography. Ficoll-Paque density gradient centrifugation was used to isolate PBMCs from 9.5 to 10 ml of fresh peripheral blood. Total RNA was extracted with Trizol reagent, and quality was checked on an Agilent 2100 Bioanalyzer.

Regarding this clonotype: Its antigen specificity is not known. Qualities for individual bases were not recorded, and no much larger clone is one base off.

The material sequenced was blood. The TCR originated in a woman aged 45-65 years with Graves' ophthalmopathy. The chain is encoded by TRBV2 joined to TRBJ1-5, with no confident D gene call. The CDR3 reads as follows: CASKVSNQPQHF. The DNA is TGTGCCAGCAAGGTTAGCAATCAGCCCCAGCATTTT.